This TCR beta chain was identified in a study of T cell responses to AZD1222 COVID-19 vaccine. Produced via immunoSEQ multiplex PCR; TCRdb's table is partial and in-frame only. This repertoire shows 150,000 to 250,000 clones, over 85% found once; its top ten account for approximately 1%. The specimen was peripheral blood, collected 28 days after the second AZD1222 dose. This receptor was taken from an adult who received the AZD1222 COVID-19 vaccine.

As DNA, the CDR3 is TGTGCCAGCAGCGGGGGGCTAGGTGGAAACACCATATATTTT. Translated: CASSGGLGGNTIYF. This chain joins TRBV6-5 and TRBJ1-3; possibly TRBD1 for D (6 bases). This CDR3 is 14 amino acids long. Trimming left V 6 bases short and J 3 bases short, with 12 bases between. Germline assignment: CDR1 MNHEY and CDR2 SVGAGI.